This TCR beta chain was recovered during a study of sequential checkpoint blockade in melanoma. Study overall: Each arm's sequence ended with maintenance nivolumab.

V shed 5 bases and J 8 bases; nucleotides not matched to a gene: 5. Germline values: CDR1 PRHDT, CDR2 FYEKMQ (reference sequence). The CDR3 covers 13 residues. Only in-frame clones appear in the TCRdb table, and some are missing; sequencing was by immunoSEQ multiplex PCR. The repertoire holds about 20,000 clones, with roughly 72% as singletons. Treatment noted: randomized to nivolumab then ipilimumab (arm A) or the reverse (arm B). No patient had prior DNA-damaging chemotherapy. Specimen: CD8+ T cells sorted from blood (inferred from file names), collected from a patient given nivolumab and ipilimumab in sequence. V usage is TRBV13 and J usage is TRBJ1-3; 8 positions agree with TRBD1. The sequence was collected from a human donor with melanoma. CDR3: CASSLDRVDTIYF. The DNA of the CDR3 is TGTGCCAGCAGCCTGGACAGGGTGGACACCATATATTTT. Full variable domain (rest looked up from reference TRBV13 and TRBJ1-3): AAGVIQSPRHLIKEKRETATLKCYPIPRHDTVYWYQQGPGQDPQFLISFYEKMQSDKGSIPDRFSAQQFSDYHSELNMSSLELGDSALYFCASSLDRVDTIYFGEGSWLTVV.